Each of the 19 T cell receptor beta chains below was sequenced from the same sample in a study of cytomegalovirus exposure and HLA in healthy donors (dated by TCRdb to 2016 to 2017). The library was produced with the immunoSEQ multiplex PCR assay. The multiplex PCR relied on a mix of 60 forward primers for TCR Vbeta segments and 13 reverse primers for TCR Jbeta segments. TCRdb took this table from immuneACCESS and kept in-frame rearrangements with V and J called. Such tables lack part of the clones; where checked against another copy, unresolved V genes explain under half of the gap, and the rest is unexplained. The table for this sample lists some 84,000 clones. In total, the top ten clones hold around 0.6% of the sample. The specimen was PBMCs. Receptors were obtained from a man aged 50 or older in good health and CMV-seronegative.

The CDR3 here is CASSFGGNNEKLFF. CDR3 DNA: TGTGCCAGCAGCTTCGGGGGAAATAATGAAAAACTGTTTTTT. The chain combines TRBV7-9 with TRBJ1-4, with a tentative D call TRBD1 (5 bases). Germline V gives CDR1 SEHNR, CDR2 FQNEAQ (reference sequence). This CDR3 spans 14 amino acids. Trimming took off 3 bases at V and 4 bases at J, with 9 bases between the two ends.

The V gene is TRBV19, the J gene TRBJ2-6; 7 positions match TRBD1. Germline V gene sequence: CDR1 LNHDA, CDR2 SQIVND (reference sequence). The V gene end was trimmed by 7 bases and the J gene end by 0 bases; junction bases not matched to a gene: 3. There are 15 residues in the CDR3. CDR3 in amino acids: CASTDRVSGANVLTF. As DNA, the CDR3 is TGTGCCAGTACCGACAGGGTCTCTGGGGCCAACGTCCTGACTTTC.

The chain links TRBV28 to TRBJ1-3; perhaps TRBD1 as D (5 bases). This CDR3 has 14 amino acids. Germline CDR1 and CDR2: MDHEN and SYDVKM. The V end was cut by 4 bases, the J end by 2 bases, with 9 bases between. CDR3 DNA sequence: TGTGCCAGCAGTTCACGGGGGGCTGGAAACACCATATATTTT. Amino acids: CASSSRGAGNTIYF.

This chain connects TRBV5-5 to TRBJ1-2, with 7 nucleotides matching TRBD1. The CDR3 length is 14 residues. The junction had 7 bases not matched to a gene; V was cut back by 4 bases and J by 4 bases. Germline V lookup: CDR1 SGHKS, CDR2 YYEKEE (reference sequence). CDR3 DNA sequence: TGTGCCAGCAGCCAGGGGACAGCCCTCTATGGCTACACCTTC. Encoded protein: CASSQGTALYGYTF.

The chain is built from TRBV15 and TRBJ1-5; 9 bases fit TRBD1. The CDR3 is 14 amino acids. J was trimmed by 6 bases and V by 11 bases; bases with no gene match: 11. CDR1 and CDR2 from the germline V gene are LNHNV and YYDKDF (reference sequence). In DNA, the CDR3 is TGTGCCGCTTCAGAGGGGGACAGGGTTCAGCCCCAGCATTTT. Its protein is CAASEGDRVQPQHF.

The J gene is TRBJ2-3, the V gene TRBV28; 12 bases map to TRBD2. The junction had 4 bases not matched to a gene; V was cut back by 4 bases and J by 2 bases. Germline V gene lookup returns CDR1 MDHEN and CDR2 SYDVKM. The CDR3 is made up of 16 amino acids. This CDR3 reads CASSSWTSGDTDTQYF. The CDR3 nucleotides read TGTGCCAGCAGTTCCTGGACTAGCGGGGACACAGATACGCAGTATTTT.

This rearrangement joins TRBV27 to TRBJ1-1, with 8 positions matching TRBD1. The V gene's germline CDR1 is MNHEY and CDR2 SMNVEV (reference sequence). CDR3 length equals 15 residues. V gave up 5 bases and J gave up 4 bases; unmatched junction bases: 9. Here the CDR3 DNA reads TGTGCCAGCAGTCTAGGGACAGGCTACTCCACTGAAGCTTTCTTT. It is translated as CASSLGTGYSTEAFF.

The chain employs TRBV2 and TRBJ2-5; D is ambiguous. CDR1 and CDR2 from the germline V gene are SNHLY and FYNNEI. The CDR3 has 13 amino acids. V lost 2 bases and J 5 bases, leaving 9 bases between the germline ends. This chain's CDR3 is CASSESRSETQYF. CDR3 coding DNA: TGTGCCAGCAGTGAATCACGGTCGGAGACCCAGTACTTC.

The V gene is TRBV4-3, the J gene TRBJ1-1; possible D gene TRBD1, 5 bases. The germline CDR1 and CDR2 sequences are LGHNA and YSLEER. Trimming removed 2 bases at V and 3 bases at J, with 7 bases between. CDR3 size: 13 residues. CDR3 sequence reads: CASSQTTDTEAFF. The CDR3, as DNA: TGCGCCAGCAGCCAAACGACAGACACTGAAGCTTTCTTT.

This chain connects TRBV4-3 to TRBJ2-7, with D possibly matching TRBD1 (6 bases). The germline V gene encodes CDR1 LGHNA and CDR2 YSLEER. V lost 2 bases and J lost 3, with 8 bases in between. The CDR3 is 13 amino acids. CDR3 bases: TGCGCCAGCAGCCAAAACAGGGACTACGAGCAGTACTTC. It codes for CASSQNRDYEQYF.

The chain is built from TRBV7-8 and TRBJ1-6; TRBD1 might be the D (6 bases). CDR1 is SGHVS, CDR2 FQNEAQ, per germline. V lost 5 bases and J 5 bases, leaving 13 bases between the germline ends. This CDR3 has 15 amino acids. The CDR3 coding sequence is TGTGCCAGCAGCCTAAGGACAGTCCATAATTCACCCCTCCACTTT. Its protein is CASSLRTVHNSPLHF.

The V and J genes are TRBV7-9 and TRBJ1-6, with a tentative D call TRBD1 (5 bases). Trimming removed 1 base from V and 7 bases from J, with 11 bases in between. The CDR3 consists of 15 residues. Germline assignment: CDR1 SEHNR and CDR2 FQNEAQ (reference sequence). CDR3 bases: TGTGCCAGCAGCTTAGTGGCAGGGTGGAATTCACCCCTCCACTTT. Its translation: CASSLVAGWNSPLHF.

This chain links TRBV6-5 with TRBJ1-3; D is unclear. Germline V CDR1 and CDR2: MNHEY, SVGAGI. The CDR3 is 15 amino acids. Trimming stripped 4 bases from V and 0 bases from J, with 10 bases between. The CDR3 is CASSFDGVSGNTIYF. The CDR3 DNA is TGTGCCAGCAGTTTCGACGGAGTCTCTGGAAACACCATATATTTT.

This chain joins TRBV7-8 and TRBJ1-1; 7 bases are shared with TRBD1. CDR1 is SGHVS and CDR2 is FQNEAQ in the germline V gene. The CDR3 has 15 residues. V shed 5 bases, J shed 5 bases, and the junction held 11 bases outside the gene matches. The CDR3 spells CASSPHRGVFTEAFF. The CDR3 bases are TGTGCCAGCAGCCCGCACAGGGGTGTGTTTACTGAAGCTTTCTTT. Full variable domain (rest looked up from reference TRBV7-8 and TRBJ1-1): GAGVSQSPRYKVAKRGQDVALRCDPISGHVSLFWYQQALGQGPEFLTYFQNEAQLDKSGLPSDRFFAERPEGSVSTLKIQRTQQEDSAVYLCASSPHRGVFTEAFFGQGTRLTVV.

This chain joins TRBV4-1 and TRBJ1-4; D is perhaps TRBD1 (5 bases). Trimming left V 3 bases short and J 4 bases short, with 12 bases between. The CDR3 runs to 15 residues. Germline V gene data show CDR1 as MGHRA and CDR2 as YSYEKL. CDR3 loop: CASSHAPGNNEKLFF. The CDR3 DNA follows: TGCGCCAGCAGCCATGCACCAGGGAATAATGAAAAACTGTTTTTT.

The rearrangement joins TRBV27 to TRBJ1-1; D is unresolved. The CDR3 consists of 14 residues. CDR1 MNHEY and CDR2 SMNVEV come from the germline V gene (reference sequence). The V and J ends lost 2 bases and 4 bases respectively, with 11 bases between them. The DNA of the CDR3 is TGTGCCAGCAGTTTAGCAGGAATGGCCACTGAAGCTTTCTTT. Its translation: CASSLAGMATEAFF.

The CDR3 loop is CASSSRVAGDRGTQYF. The CDR3 DNA sequence: TGCGCCAGCAGCTCGAGGGTAGCGGGGGACAGGGGTACGCAGTATTTT. This chain joins TRBV5-1 and TRBJ2-3; tentative D call: TRBD1 (10 bases). Germline V gene data show CDR1 as SGHRS and CDR2 as YFSETQ. The V end lost 3 bases, the J end lost 8 bases, and 22 bases lay between the germline ends. This CDR3 is built from 16 residues. The entire variable domain, with the rest obtained from reference TRBV5-1 and TRBJ2-3, is as follows: KAGVTQTPRYLIKTRGQQVTLSCSPISGHRSVSWYQQTPGQGLQFLFEYFSETQRNKGNFPGRFSGRQFSNSRSEMNVSTLELGDSALYLCASSSRVAGDRGTQYFGPGTRLTVL.

The CDR3 sequence is CSVGRTENYEQYF. The CDR3 DNA reads TGCAGCGTTGGTAGGACAGAAAACTACGAGCAGTACTTC. The genes are TRBV29-1 and TRBJ2-5; D perhaps matches TRBD1 (6 bases). The end of the DNA fits TRBJ2-7 better, so the J call may be wrong. Germline values: CDR1 SQVTM, CDR2 ANQGSEA. The CDR3 runs to 13 residues.

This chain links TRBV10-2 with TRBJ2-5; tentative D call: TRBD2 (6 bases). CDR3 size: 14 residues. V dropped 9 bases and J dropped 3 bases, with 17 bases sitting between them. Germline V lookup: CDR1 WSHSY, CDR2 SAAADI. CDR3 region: CASLPGLRKETQYF. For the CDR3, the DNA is TGCGCCAGTCTACCGGGACTTAGGAAAGAGACCCAGTACTTC.